This T cell receptor (beta chain) emerged from a study of blood T cell repertoires in COVID-19 (dated by TCRdb to about 2020). The study in broad terms: Recovered participants in ImmuneRACE Cohort 3 were defined as having two consecutive negative NP/OP PCR tests, clearance from a healthcare professional, or resolution of symptoms. The prospective study material was composed of cDNA or gDNA derived from T cells, B-cell-depleted T cells, or PBMCs. The sample metadata nearly always contained a de-identified subject ID, COVID-19 status, age in years and sex. HLA class I and class II types, where available, came from metadata supplied by the sample provider rather than from assay-based typing. Samples from collaborators originated in the United States, Italy and Spain and spanned both the acute and convalescent phases of COVID-19. Samples came from the ongoing ImmuneRACE study (first 160 participants) plus 1,254 subjects from 6 global collaborators. The repertoires were made available in a free public database intended to serve as a resource for research on the immune response to SARS-CoV-2. Deeply sampled blood TCRbeta repertoires from subjects exposed to, actively infected with, or recovered from COVID-19 were included in the dataset. Study-level results and caveats: The amount of clinical and demographic metadata varied by source and participant and was provided uncurated.

Regarding this clone: The antigen this receptor binds is unknown. The input lacks base qualities; no much larger clone sits a single base away.

The immunoSEQ Assay, a bias-controlled multiplex PCR, was used to amplify TCRbeta CDR3 regions from genomic DNA. Under the source paper's analysis protocol: The number of nucleated cells in each sample was estimated from the amplification of reference gene primers within the assay. To quantify the absolute abundance of each unique TCRbeta CDR3 rearrangement, sequence reads were collapsed and filtered. For each sample, productive Simpson clonality was calculated as the square root of Simpson's diversity index across productive rearrangements. This immuneACCESS table, as held by TCRdb, lists in-frame sequences with V and J called but not all clones. Of the missing ones, under half trace to an unresolved V gene in checked studies; the others have no known cause. The V and J calls and clone size were taken over from that table, and D and trimming were inferred from the DNA. This sample holds 200,000 to 250,000 clones; roughly nine tenths were observed only once. Roughly 3.3% of the sample is held by the ten biggest clonotypes.

Sequences GTSNPN (CDR1) and SVGIG (CDR2) are obtained from the germline V gene (reference sequence). From the cysteine up to the phenylalanine, the CDR3 has a length of 10 residues. Only the CDR3 DNA is retained, 30 bases long and in frame from the first base. The V end loses 2 bases and the J end loses 5 bases, and a stretch of 4 bases separates them. In the prospective study, participants were roughly 18 to 95 years old, resided in around 25 geographic areas of the United States, and were enrolled through a virtual design. In the prospective study, cohorts were assigned on the basis of participant-reported clinical history obtained from a screening survey and a study questionnaire. Mobile phlebotomists in the prospective study collected whole blood, serum and a nasopharyngeal or oropharyngeal swab from every participant. Participants in the prospective study had the option to provide additional blood draws and questionnaires over a roughly 2-month period. Blood samples from the prospective study were shipped frozen or at room temperature prior to DNA extraction.

Sequencing was done on a sample of PBMCs or T cells enriched from blood (not recorded which). The TCR originated in a woman aged 45-65 years in a cohort exposed to, infected with or recovered from COVID-19 (not recorded which). Rearrangement joined TRBV30 to TRBJ2-7, with no reliable assignment of the D segment. In nucleotides, the sequence is TGTGCCTGGAGTCGCGACGAGCAGTACTTC. It translates as CAWSRDEQYF.